This T cell receptor beta chain was sequenced in a study of T cell responses to AZD1222 COVID-19 vaccine. The repertoire was sequenced with immunoSEQ multiplex PCR; TCRdb's copy has only in-frame clones and lacks some. The table lists 55,000 to 70,000 clones, approximately 92% of them singletons. Germline CDR1 is SGHVS and CDR2 is FQNEAQ. V was clipped by 5 bases and J by 0 bases, with 12 bases between them. The CDR3 runs 15 residues. The sequencing used peripheral blood, collected 28 days after the second AZD1222 dose. The chain employs TRBV7-8 and TRBJ2-3; maybe TRBD2 (5 bases). The TCR originated in an adult who received the AZD1222 COVID-19 vaccine. This chain's CDR3 is CASSTRLSSTDTQYF. CDR3 DNA: TGTGCCAGCAGCACCAGACTATCTAGCACAGATACGCAGTATTTT.